The 10 T cell receptor beta chains listed next were all sequenced from one sample in a study of T cells in Graves' hyperthyroidism and ophthalmopathy. Amplification targeted TCR beta CDR3 regions from RNA transcripts. In the first-round RT-PCR of the TCR CDR3, the HTBI primer set was used. A single record per CDR3 protein comes from TCRdb applying MiXCR to the multiplex PCR reads. The repertoire holds about 840,000 distinct CDR3 sequences, roughly 40% seen once, with about 9% in the top ten. Sequences were obtained from blood. Source of these receptors: a man aged 18 to 29 with Graves' hyperthyroidism.

V usage is TRBV13 and J usage is TRBJ1-1; 8 bases line up with TRBD1. V dropped 4 bases and J dropped 2; count of bases not matched to a gene: 12. CDR1 is PRHDT, CDR2 FYEKMQ, per germline (reference sequence). The CDR3 runs to 17 residues. The CDR3 DNA follows: TGTGCCAGCAGCTCCACTTCATCGACAGGGGTCAACACTGAAGCTTTCTTT. Its protein is CASSSTSSTGVNTEAFF.

This clonotype was picked up many times. The CDR3 coding sequence is TGTGCCAGCAGCCCTAGACTAGCGGGAGTGGGAGAGACCCAGTACTTC. Translated, it gives CASSPRLAGVGETQYF. The chain carries TRBV7-8 and TRBJ2-5; 12 nucleotides agree with TRBD2. Germline V gives CDR1 SGHVS, CDR2 FQNEAQ. J gave up 4 bases and V 5 bases, and 8 bases lay outside the gene matches. This CDR3 is built from 16 residues.

V is TRBV5-4 and J is TRBJ2-7; TRBD2 aligns across 8 bases. The V and J ends lost 4 bases and 6 bases, in that order; junction bases with no gene match: 15. CDR3 size: 16 residues. From germline, CDR1 is SGHNT and CDR2 YYREEE (reference sequence). The CDR3, as DNA: TGTGCCAGCAGCCCCCCAGGGGAGCGGGAGTTCACCGAGCAGTACTTC. Encoded protein: CASSPPGEREFTEQYF.

To note about this clonotype: The junction departs from the called germline gene at one end, perhaps through a read error. V usage is TRBV7-8 and J usage is TRBJ1-2; the D gene is possibly TRBD1 (5 bases). Germline V gives CDR1 SGHVS, CDR2 FQNEAQ. This CDR3 has 12 residues. The CDR3: CAGSSGTYGYTF. CDR3 in DNA: TGTGCCGGCAGCTCGGGGACTTATGGCTACACCTTC.

The chain is built from TRBV5-1 and TRBJ1-2; 10 nucleotides match TRBD1. Germline CDR1 and CDR2: SGHRS and YFSETQ. The CDR3 extends over 14 amino acids. J lost 6 bases, V lost 4 bases, and 6 bases had no gene match. The CDR3 sequence is CASSPGQGVNGYTF. The CDR3 DNA reads as TGCGCCAGCAGCCCAGGACAGGGGGTGAATGGCTACACCTTC.

The CDR3: CASSPWGAGGYTF. The CDR3 DNA reads as TGTGCCAGCAGCCCGTGGGGAGCGGGGGGCTACACCTTC. V usage is TRBV9 and J usage is TRBJ1-2; no clear D. V dropped 4 bases and J dropped 8 bases, with 15 bases sitting between them. In germline, CDR1 is SGDLS, CDR2 YYNGEE. The CDR3 is made up of 13 amino acids.

This clonotype turned up a few times. Mismatch with germline at one junction end may stem from a read error. The chain recombines TRBV10-2 with TRBJ2-5; no clear D. Germline V CDR1 and CDR2: WSHSY, SAAADI. The CDR3 is 13 amino acids. CDR3 protein: CASRIGPQETQYF. Written as DNA, the CDR3 is TGTGCCAGCAGAATCGGACCCCAAGAGACCCAGTACTTC.

This clonotype was picked up one time. This chain links TRBV29-1 with TRBJ2-5, with TRBD2 matching 7 bases. The CDR3 runs to 14 residues. Germline assignment: CDR1 SQVTM and CDR2 ANQGSEA. Losses at the gene ends were 0 bases for V and 5 bases for J; bases not matched to a gene: 6. The CDR3 region is CSVEDPGGSETQYF. CDR3 DNA: TGCAGCGTTGAAGATCCTGGCGGGAGTGAGACCCAGTACTTC.

This clonotype appeared a single time. The CDR3 sequence is CSLYASSYEQYF. The CDR3 region has the DNA TGCAGCTTGTACGCTAGCTCCTACGAGCAGTACTTC. V usage is TRBV29-1 and J usage is TRBJ2-7; no definite D call. The germline V and J ends were trimmed by 8 bases and 0 bases, with 11 bases remaining between them. The CDR3 runs 12 residues. Per germline, CDR1 SQVTM and CDR2 ANQGSEA.

V gene TRBV24-1 combines with J gene TRBJ2-6; perhaps TRBD1 as D (6 bases). Trimming cost V 0 bases and J 1 base, with 18 bases left between them. The CDR3 length is 20 residues. The germline V gene encodes CDR1 KGHDR and CDR2 SFDVKD. The CDR3 DNA is TGTGCCACCAGTGATTTGTGTACCGGGATGGGGGCGTCTGGGGCCAACGTCCTGACTTTC. Protein product: CATSDLCTGMGASGANVLTF.